This is a list of T cell receptor beta chains from one sample in a study of cytomegalovirus exposure and HLA in healthy donors. Some clones are missing from TCRdb's copy, which holds only in-frame ones; the method was immunoSEQ multiplex PCR. This table holds some 120,000 clones, about 80% found once. Sequencing was carried out using PBMCs. These receptor sequences come from a young man in good health and CMV-seropositive. Each CDR3 is given with its conserved first and last residue. The D gene is left open where the match is weak. Some rows mark clone size as missing; the rest say once, few, many or name a class of expanded clone.

v_gene: TRBV11-1
j_gene: TRBJ1-1
d_gene: TRBD1
abundance: NA
CDR3aa: CASSSEGTGEAFF
CDR3nt: TGTGCCAGCAGCTCCGAGGGGACAGGGGAAGCTTTCTTT

v_gene: TRBV6-6
j_gene: TRBJ2-1
d_gene: TRBD2
abundance: NA
CDR3aa: CASRETSGVDNEQFF
CDR3nt: TGTGCCAGCAGGGAGACTAGCGGGGTTGACAATGAGCAGTTCTTC

v_gene: TRBV4-2
j_gene: TRBJ2-5
d_gene: NA
abundance: NA
CDR3aa: CASSQEAGPLETQYF
CDR3nt: TGTGCCAGCAGCCAAGAGGCAGGGCCCCTGGAGACCCAGTACTTC

v_gene: TRBV4-2
j_gene: TRBJ1-2
d_gene: NA
abundance: once
CDR3aa: CASSQDLGHGYTF
CDR3nt: TGTGCCAGCAGCCAAGATTTGGGGCATGGCTACACCTTC

v_gene: TRBV4-1
j_gene: TRBJ2-1
d_gene: NA
abundance: NA
CDR3aa: CASSLRGQAFYNEQFF
CDR3nt: TGCGCCAGCAGCCTTCGCGGGCAGGCTTTCTACAATGAGCAGTTCTTC

v_gene: TRBV30
j_gene: TRBJ2-1
d_gene: NA
abundance: NA
CDR3aa: CAWSGDTSYNEQFF
CDR3nt: TGTGCCTGGAGTGGGGACACGTCCTACAATGAGCAGTTCTTC

v_gene: TRBV7-3
j_gene: TRBJ2-3
d_gene: NA
abundance: few
CDR3aa: CASSVTPNSRNTQYF
CDR3nt: TGTGCCAGCAGCGTAACTCCGAACAGCAGGAATACGCAGTATTTT

v_gene: TRBV13
j_gene: TRBJ1-2
d_gene: NA
abundance: NA
CDR3aa: CASSLRGINYGYTF
CDR3nt: TGTGCCAGCAGCTTAAGGGGGATTAACTATGGCTACACCTTC

v_gene: TRBV9
j_gene: TRBJ2-6
d_gene: TRBD1
abundance: once
CDR3aa: CASNLGGEIAGANVLTF
CDR3nt: TGTGCCAGCAACCTAGGGGGCGAGATCGCTGGGGCCAACGTCCTGACTTTC

v_gene: TRBV18
j_gene: TRBJ2-7
d_gene: TRBD2
abundance: NA
CDR3aa: CASSRGTSGRIYEQYF
CDR3nt: TGTGCCAGCTCACGAGGAACGAGCGGGAGGATCTACGAGCAGTACTTC

v_gene: TRBV27
j_gene: TRBJ2-1
d_gene: TRBD2
abundance: NA
CDR3aa: CASKIGLAGREQFF
CDR3nt: TGTGCCAGCAAGATCGGGCTAGCGGGTCGTGAGCAGTTCTTC

v_gene: TRBV4-3
j_gene: TRBJ2-7
d_gene: TRBD2
abundance: NA
CDR3aa: CASSQAVAAGVGEQYF
CDR3nt: TGCGCCAGCAGCCAAGCGGTCGCGGCGGGGGTAGGCGAGCAGTACTTC

v_gene: TRBV9
j_gene: TRBJ2-5
d_gene: TRBD2
abundance: NA
CDR3aa: CASSETSGRALETQYF
CDR3nt: TGTGCCAGCAGCGAGACTAGCGGGAGGGCTCTAGAGACCCAGTACTTC

v_gene: TRBV5-5
j_gene: TRBJ1-6
d_gene: TRBD1
abundance: NA
CDR3aa: CASSRQGANSPLHF
CDR3nt: TGTGCCAGCAGCCGTCAGGGGGCAAATTCACCCCTCCACTTT

v_gene: TRBV7-9
j_gene: TRBJ1-5
d_gene: NA
abundance: NA
CDR3aa: CASANRDNNQPQHF
CDR3nt: TGTGCCAGCGCAAACCGGGACAACAATCAGCCCCAGCATTTT

v_gene: TRBV19
j_gene: TRBJ2-1
d_gene: TRBD2
abundance: NA
CDR3aa: CASSQVAGGGVYEQFF
CDR3nt: TGTGCCAGTAGTCAAGTAGCGGGAGGGGGGGTGTACGAGCAGTTCTTC

v_gene: TRBV6-6
j_gene: TRBJ2-5
d_gene: NA
abundance: NA
CDR3aa: CASSYSYLETQYF
CDR3nt: TGTGCCAGCAGTTACTCATATCTCGAGACCCAGTACTTC

v_gene: TRBV5-1
j_gene: TRBJ2-5
d_gene: TRBD2
abundance: few
CDR3aa: CASSLGLAGAETQYF
CDR3nt: TGCGCCAGCAGCTTGGGACTAGCGGGGGCCGAGACCCAGTACTTC

v_gene: TRBV7-9
j_gene: TRBJ1-4
d_gene: TRBD1
abundance: NA
CDR3aa: CSSSFKQGLLNEKLFF
CDR3nt: TGTTCCAGCAGCTTTAAACAGGGGCTGCTAAACGAAAAACTGTTTTTT

v_gene: TRBV13
j_gene: TRBJ1-1
d_gene: NA
abundance: NA
CDR3aa: CASSQNPTEAFF
CDR3nt: TGTGCCAGCAGCCAAAACCCCACAGAAGCTTTCTTT

v_gene: TRBV7-2
j_gene: TRBJ2-5
d_gene: NA
abundance: NA
CDR3aa: CASSLAVRGTQYF
CDR3nt: TGTGCCAGCAGCTTAGCGGTCCGGGGGACCCAGTACTTC

v_gene: TRBV19
j_gene: TRBJ1-1
d_gene: NA
abundance: NA
CDR3aa: CASRFEAGDTEAFF
CDR3nt: TGTGCCAGTAGGTTTGAGGCAGGGGACACTGAAGCTTTCTTT

v_gene: TRBV7-9
j_gene: TRBJ2-2
d_gene: TRBD2
abundance: NA
CDR3aa: CASSLPRREGRNRELFF
CDR3nt: TGTGCCAGCAGCTTACCCCGGCGGGAGGGCCGAAACCGGGAGCTGTTTTTT

v_gene: TRBV7-6
j_gene: TRBJ1-2
d_gene: NA
abundance: few
CDR3aa: CASSLGGRNYGYTF
CDR3nt: TGTGCCAGCAGCTTAGGGGGGCGAAACTATGGCTACACCTTC

v_gene: TRBV9
j_gene: TRBJ2-5
d_gene: TRBD2
abundance: NA
CDR3aa: CASSPRGGTETQYF
CDR3nt: TGTGCCAGCAGCCCCCGGGGGGGAACAGAGACCCAGTACTTC

v_gene: TRBV4-2
j_gene: TRBJ2-3
d_gene: TRBD2
abundance: NA
CDR3aa: CASSRLSGVEDTQYF
CDR3nt: TGTGCCAGCAGCCGCCTAAGCGGGGTAGAAGATACGCAGTATTTT

v_gene: TRBV15
j_gene: TRBJ2-7
d_gene: NA
abundance: few
CDR3aa: CATSRDSQGVREQYF
CDR3nt: TGTGCCACCAGCAGAGATTCACAGGGTGTGCGCGAGCAGTACTTC

v_gene: TRBV19
j_gene: TRBJ2-7
d_gene: NA
abundance: NA
CDR3aa: CASRPQGGEQYF
CDR3nt: TGTGCCAGTAGACCCCAGGGGGGCGAGCAGTACTTC

v_gene: TRBV4-3
j_gene: TRBJ1-1
d_gene: TRBD1
abundance: NA
CDR3aa: CASSQDLPGTGGWNTEAFF
CDR3nt: TGCGCCAGCAGCCAAGATCTCCCCGGGACAGGGGGTTGGAACACTGAAGCTTTCTTT

v_gene: TRBV9
j_gene: TRBJ2-3
d_gene: NA
abundance: NA
CDR3aa: CASRARPEGITDTQYF
CDR3nt: TGTGCCAGCAGGGCCCGCCCCGAGGGAATCACAGATACGCAGTATTTT

v_gene: TRBV5-6
j_gene: TRBJ2-3
d_gene: NA
abundance: NA
CDR3aa: CASSLAAGVPDTQYF
CDR3nt: TGTGCCAGCAGCTTGGCGGCAGGGGTCCCAGATACGCAGTATTTT

v_gene: TRBV6-6
j_gene: TRBJ1-1
d_gene: TRBD1
abundance: few
CDR3aa: CASSAQRTGDTEAFF
CDR3nt: TGTGCCAGCAGTGCGCAAAGGACAGGGGACACTGAAGCTTTCTTT

v_gene: TRBV5-1
j_gene: TRBJ2-2
d_gene: NA
abundance: NA
CDR3aa: CASSLLRGNTGELFF
CDR3nt: TGCGCCAGCAGCTTGTTGCGGGGGAACACCGGGGAGCTGTTTTTT

v_gene: TRBV28
j_gene: TRBJ2-7
d_gene: TRBD1
abundance: NA
CDR3aa: CASSFPGDRGYEQYF
CDR3nt: TGTGCCAGCAGTTTTCCGGGGGACAGGGGTTACGAGCAGTACTTC

v_gene: TRBV6-5
j_gene: TRBJ1-2
d_gene: NA
abundance: few
CDR3aa: CASRRDLSRGYTF
CDR3nt: TGTGCCAGCAGGCGGGACTTGAGCCGTGGCTACACCTTC

v_gene: TRBV29-1
j_gene: TRBJ2-3
d_gene: NA
abundance: NA
CDR3aa: CSVAAGGRGDTQYF
CDR3nt: TGCAGCGTTGCGGCCGGGGGGCGGGGAGATACGCAGTATTTT

v_gene: TRBV5-4
j_gene: TRBJ2-3
d_gene: TRBD1
abundance: NA
CDR3aa: CASSADRENTQYF
CDR3nt: TGTGCCAGCAGCGCTGACAGGGAAAATACGCAGTATTTT

v_gene: TRBV7-2
j_gene: TRBJ1-3
d_gene: TRBD1
abundance: NA
CDR3aa: CASSITGAGNTIYF
CDR3nt: TGTGCCAGCAGTATAACAGGGGCTGGAAACACCATATATTTT

v_gene: TRBV19
j_gene: TRBJ2-7
d_gene: TRBD1
abundance: once
CDR3aa: CASSDRGYEQYF
CDR3nt: TGTGCCAGTTCGGACAGGGGATACGAGCAGTACTTC

v_gene: TRBV6-5
j_gene: TRBJ2-7
d_gene: TRBD1
abundance: NA
CDR3aa: CASSAGTVYEQYF
CDR3nt: TGTGCCAGCAGTGCTGGGACAGTCTACGAGCAGTACTTC

v_gene: TRBV7-9
j_gene: TRBJ2-3
d_gene: TRBD1
abundance: NA
CDR3aa: CSSSFLWTGLTDTQYF
CDR3nt: TGTTCCAGCAGTTTCCTTTGGACAGGGTTAACAGATACGCAGTATTTT

v_gene: TRBV11-1
j_gene: TRBJ1-3
d_gene: NA
abundance: NA
CDR3aa: CASTKTDSYSGNTIYF
CDR3nt: TGTGCCAGCACCAAAACGGACAGCTACTCTGGAAACACCATATATTTT

v_gene: TRBV6-5
j_gene: TRBJ1-1
d_gene: NA
abundance: once
CDR3aa: CASSSQEVTEAFF
CDR3nt: TGTGCCAGCAGTTCCCAGGAAGTCACTGAAGCTTTCTTT

v_gene: TRBV30
j_gene: TRBJ2-7
d_gene: TRBD1
abundance: once
CDR3aa: CAWSPGQLRYEQYF
CDR3nt: TGTGCCTGGAGCCCGGGACAGTTAAGGTACGAGCAGTACTTC

v_gene: TRBV2
j_gene: TRBJ1-2
d_gene: TRBD1
abundance: NA
CDR3aa: CASSGDRDSYGYTF
CDR3nt: TGTGCCAGCAGTGGAGACCGGGACAGCTATGGCTACACCTTC

v_gene: TRBV30
j_gene: TRBJ2-7
d_gene: NA
abundance: NA
CDR3aa: CAWSPTTTYEQYF
CDR3nt: TGTGCCTGGAGCCCTACTACCACCTACGAGCAGTACTTC

v_gene: TRBV28
j_gene: TRBJ2-4
d_gene: NA
abundance: NA
CDR3aa: CASSIPQGTNSQYF
CDR3nt: TGTGCCAGCAGTATTCCCCAGGGAACGAACAGTCAGTACTTC

v_gene: TRBV4-3
j_gene: TRBJ2-7
d_gene: TRBD1
abundance: NA
CDR3aa: CASSSLTGTGSYEQYF
CDR3nt: TGCGCCAGCAGCAGCCTTACCGGGACAGGCTCCTACGAGCAGTACTTC

v_gene: TRBV18
j_gene: TRBJ2-6
d_gene: NA
abundance: NA
CDR3aa: CASSSDSPYSGANVLTF
CDR3nt: TGTGCCAGCTCATCCGACAGCCCTTACTCTGGGGCCAACGTCCTGACTTTC

v_gene: TRBV6-1
j_gene: TRBJ1-5
d_gene: TRBD1
abundance: NA
CDR3aa: CATWTGTNQPQHF
CDR3nt: TGTGCCACATGGACAGGGACCAATCAGCCCCAGCATTTT

v_gene: TRBV27
j_gene: TRBJ2-7
d_gene: TRBD1
abundance: NA
CDR3aa: CASRRQGSYEQYF
CDR3nt: TGTGCCAGCAGGAGACAGGGCTCCTACGAGCAGTACTTC

v_gene: TRBV27
j_gene: TRBJ2-7
d_gene: TRBD1
abundance: NA
CDR3aa: CASSTTGVGEDEQYF
CDR3nt: TGTGCCAGCAGTACGACAGGGGTGGGGGAGGACGAGCAGTACTTC

v_gene: TRBV7-8
j_gene: TRBJ2-1
d_gene: TRBD1
abundance: few
CDR3aa: CASSPGTGPDEQFF
CDR3nt: TGTGCCAGCAGCCCGGGGACAGGCCCCGATGAGCAGTTCTTC

v_gene: TRBV7-8
j_gene: TRBJ2-1
d_gene: TRBD2
abundance: NA
CDR3aa: CASSSRLAGGPHEQFF
CDR3nt: TGTGCCAGCAGCTCACGACTAGCGGGGGGGCCCCATGAGCAGTTCTTC